A selection of T cell receptor beta chains follows, all from one sample in a study of T cell repertoires in cytomegalovirus infection. Antigens for these TCRs are unknown. Each CDR3 protein gets one entry after TCRdb re-called the reads with MiXCR. In the table there are about 920,000 distinct CDR3 sequences, around 30% of which are singletons. This material consisted of cultured CD8+ T cells from PBMCs, taken from culture after CMV antigen stimulation. These receptors all stem from a human donor in good health (CMV status not recorded). Some clones in this sample may be carry-over from other donors' samples. The CDR3 runs from the conserved cysteine through the conserved F or W.

TRBV6-1	CATNRGGDTQYF
TRBV7-8	CASSLDRIREQYF
TRBV5-4	CASTVSTGSMNTEAFF
TRBV7-9	CASSLVGAGAGGELFF
TRBV7-6	CASSFAGGNQPQHF
TRBV4-3	CASSQDRQSNQPQHF
TRBV7-9	CASSWTSDGPDTQYF
TRBV7-2	CASSTSGRPEETQYF
TRBV5-6	CASSLAVVAGSPLHF
TRBV7-6	CASSLYVQGHFDGSYEQYF
TRBV27	CASLDSNTEAFF
TRBV5-4	CASSFRDTFSYNSPLHF
TRBV6-4	CASSDALAGYNEQFF
TRBV11-2	CASSLGRVSDTQYF
TRBV6-5	CASSYSKTSGGLNIQYF
TRBV27	CASSRTGLLDSNQPQHF
TRBV6-5	CASSYVSGSVYNEQFF
TRBV7-8	CASSLGRGTNEKLFF
TRBV5-4	CASTHRGAGETQYF
TRBV7-2	CASSLGMGAGVSQYF
TRBV19	CASNRGTGSTEAFF
TRBV7-4	CASSPPPQTGPWNEQFF
TRBV9	CASSVPGTGGNTEAFF
TRBV20-1	CSAMDRATGELFF
TRBV5-6	CASSLRPTGAFYNSPLHF
TRBV6-2/TRBV6-3	CASSHSSYEQYF
TRBV19	CASSIGRGHQPQHF